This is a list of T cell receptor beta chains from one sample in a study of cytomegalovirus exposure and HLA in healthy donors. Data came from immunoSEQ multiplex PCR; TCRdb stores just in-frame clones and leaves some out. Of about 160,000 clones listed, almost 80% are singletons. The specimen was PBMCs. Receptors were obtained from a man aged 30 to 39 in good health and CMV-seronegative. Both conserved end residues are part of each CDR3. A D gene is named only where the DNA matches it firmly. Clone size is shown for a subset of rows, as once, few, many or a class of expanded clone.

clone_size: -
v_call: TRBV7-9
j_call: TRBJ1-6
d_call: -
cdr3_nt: TGTGCCAGCAGCGCCCAGGTTTCATTCGGCTCCTATAATTCACCCCTCCACTTT
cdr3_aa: CASSAQVSFGSYNSPLHF

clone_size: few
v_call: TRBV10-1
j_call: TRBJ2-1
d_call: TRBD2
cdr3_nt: TGCGCCACCCAGACTAGCGGGGACGGCAATGAGCAGTTCTTC
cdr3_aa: CATQTSGDGNEQFF

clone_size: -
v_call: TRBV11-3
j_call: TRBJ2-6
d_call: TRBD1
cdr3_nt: TGTGCCAGCAGCTCTATTCCGGGACAGGGGGCCTCTGGGGCCAACGTCCTGACTTTC
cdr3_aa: CASSSIPGQGASGANVLTF

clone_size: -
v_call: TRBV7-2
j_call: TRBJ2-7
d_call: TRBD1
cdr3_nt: TGTGCCAGCAGCAACAGGGGGCCGTCCTACGAGCAGTACTTC
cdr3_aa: CASSNRGPSYEQYF

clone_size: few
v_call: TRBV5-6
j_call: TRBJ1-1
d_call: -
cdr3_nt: TGTGCCAGCAGCGGCCGGTCGGGCACTGAAGCTTTCTTT
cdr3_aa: CASSGRSGTEAFF

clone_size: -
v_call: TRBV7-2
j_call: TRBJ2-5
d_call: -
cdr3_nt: TGTGCCAGCAGCCGGGTTGAGACCCAGTACTTC
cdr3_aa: CASSRVETQYF

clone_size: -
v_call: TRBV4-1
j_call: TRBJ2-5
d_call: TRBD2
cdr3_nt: TGCGCCAGCAGCCAAGTTGGCACTAGCGGGAGCCGGGGGTACCAAGAGACCCAGTACTTC
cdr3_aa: CASSQVGTSGSRGYQETQYF

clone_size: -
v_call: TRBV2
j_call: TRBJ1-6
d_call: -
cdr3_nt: TGTGCCAGCAAGAGGGAGAATTCACCCCTCCACTTT
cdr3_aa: CASKRENSPLHF

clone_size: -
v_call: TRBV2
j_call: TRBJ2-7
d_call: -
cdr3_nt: TGTGCCAGCAACCAAGAGTACGAGCAGTACTTC
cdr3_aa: CASNQEYEQYF

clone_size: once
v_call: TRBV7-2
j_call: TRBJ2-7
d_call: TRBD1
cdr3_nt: TGTGCCAGCAGCTTAGAGGGACAGGGCCTGGGCGAGCAGTACTTC
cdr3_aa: CASSLEGQGLGEQYF

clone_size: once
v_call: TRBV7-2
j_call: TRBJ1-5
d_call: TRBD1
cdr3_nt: TGTGCCAGCAGCAGGACAGGGGACGATCAGCCCCAGCATTTT
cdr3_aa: CASSRTGDDQPQHF

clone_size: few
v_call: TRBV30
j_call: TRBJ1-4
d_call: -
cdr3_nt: TGTGCCTGGAGTGTCGCTCGAGACAGTGAAAAACTGTTTTTT
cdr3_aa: CAWSVARDSEKLFF

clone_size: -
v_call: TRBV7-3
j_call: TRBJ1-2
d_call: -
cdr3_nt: TGTGCCAGCAGCCAATACGAGTCATATAACTATGGCTACACCTTC
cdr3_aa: CASSQYESYNYGYTF

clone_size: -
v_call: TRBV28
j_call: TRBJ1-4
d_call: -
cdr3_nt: TGTGCCAGCAGCCCAGGGCAAACCAACAAACTGTTTTTT
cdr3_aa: CASSPGQTNKLFF

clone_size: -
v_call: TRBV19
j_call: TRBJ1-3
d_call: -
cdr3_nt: TGTGCCAGTAGTCTAAGAAACTTAGTCTCTGGAAACACCATATATTTT
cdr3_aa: CASSLRNLVSGNTIYF

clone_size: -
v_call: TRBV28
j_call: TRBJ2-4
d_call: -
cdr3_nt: TGTGCCAGCAGTTTATCGTACAGGAACATTCAGTACTTC
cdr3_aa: CASSLSYRNIQYF

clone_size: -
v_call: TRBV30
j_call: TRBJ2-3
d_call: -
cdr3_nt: TGTGCCTGGAGTGTACAGGAAGTGGGCACAGATACGCAGTATTTT
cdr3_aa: CAWSVQEVGTDTQYF

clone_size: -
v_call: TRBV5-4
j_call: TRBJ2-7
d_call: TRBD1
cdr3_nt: TGTGCCAGCAGCTTGGCCCCGGGACAGAACTACGAGCAGTACTTC
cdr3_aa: CASSLAPGQNYEQYF

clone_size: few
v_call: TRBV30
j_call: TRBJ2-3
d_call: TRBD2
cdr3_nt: TGTGCCTGGAGAGAACTAGCGGGGGCCACAGATACGCAGTATTTT
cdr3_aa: CAWRELAGATDTQYF

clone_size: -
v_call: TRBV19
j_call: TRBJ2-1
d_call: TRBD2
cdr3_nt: TGTGCCAGTAGTTTCGAGACCGGGACTACCTACAATGAGCAGTTCTTC
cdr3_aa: CASSFETGTTYNEQFF

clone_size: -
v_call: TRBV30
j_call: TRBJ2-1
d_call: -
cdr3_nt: TGTGCCTGGAGTGGGTCCGGGAGAGAGCAGTTCTTC
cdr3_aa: CAWSGSGREQFF

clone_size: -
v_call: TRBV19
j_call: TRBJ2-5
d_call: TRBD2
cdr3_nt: TGTGCCAGTAGTATGCCCAGGGCTAGCGGGAGAGGTGAGACCCAGTACTTC
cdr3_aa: CASSMPRASGRGETQYF

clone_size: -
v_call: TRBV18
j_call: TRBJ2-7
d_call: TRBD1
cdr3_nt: TGTGCCAGCTCTCGTACCGGGACAGGGCCCTACGAGCAGTACTTC
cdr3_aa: CASSRTGTGPYEQYF

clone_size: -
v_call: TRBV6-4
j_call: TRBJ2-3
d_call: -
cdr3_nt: TGTGCCAGCAGTCTACTACCAACCGGGGCAGATACGCAGTATTTT
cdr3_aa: CASSLLPTGADTQYF

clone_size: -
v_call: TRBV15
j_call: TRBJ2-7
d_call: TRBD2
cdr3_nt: TGTGCCACCAGCAGATCCGGGGGCGGGGGGGCCTACGAGCAGTACTTC
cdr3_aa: CATSRSGGGGAYEQYF

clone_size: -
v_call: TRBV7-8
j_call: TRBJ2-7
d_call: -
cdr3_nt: TGTGCCAGCAGCCCGGGGAGAAAGCCCTACGAGCAGTACTTC
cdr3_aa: CASSPGRKPYEQYF

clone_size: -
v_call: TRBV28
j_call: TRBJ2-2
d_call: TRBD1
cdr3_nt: TGTGCCAGCACCACGACAGGGGGCGGCGGGGAGCTGTTTTTT
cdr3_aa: CASTTTGGGGELFF

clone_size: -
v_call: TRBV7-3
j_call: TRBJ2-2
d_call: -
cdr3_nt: TGTGCCAGCAGCCCAGGTTCCACAGCCGGGGAGCTGTTTTTT
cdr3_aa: CASSPGSTAGELFF